A selection of T cell receptor beta chains follows, all from one sample in a study of blood T cell repertoires in COVID-19. The repertoire was sequenced with immunoSEQ multiplex PCR; TCRdb's copy has only in-frame clones and lacks some. The table lists roughly 100,000 clones, almost 85% of them singletons, with 8.5% to 10% in the top ten. Sequencing was done on a sample of peripheral blood. The receptors originated from a man aged 40-49 years with active or convalescent COVID-19. The CDR3 runs from the conserved cysteine through the conserved F or W. A D gene is named only where the DNA matches it firmly. Some rows have no size entry. The others give once, few or many, or a class for an expanded clone.

CASSSGGTTYEQYF	TGTGCCAGCAGCTCAGGGGGGACAACCTACGAGCAGTACTTC	NA	TRBJ2-7	NA	TRBV11-2
CASSEQGANTGELFF	TGTGCCAGCAGTGAACAGGGGGCGAACACCGGGGAGCTGTTTTTT	NA	TRBJ2-2	TRBD1	TRBV2
CAISQKRGHISYEQYF	TGTGCCATCAGCCAAAAGCGGGGGCATATCTCCTACGAGCAGTACTTC	NA	TRBJ2-7	TRBD2	TRBV10-3
CASAGLAVYEQYF	TGTGCCAGCGCGGGACTAGCTGTCTACGAGCAGTACTTC	NA	TRBJ2-7	TRBD2	TRBV7-2
CSASIGSAGMNNSPLHF	TGCAGTGCTAGTATCGGTTCGGCAGGGATGAATAATTCACCCCTCCACTTT	NA	TRBJ1-6	NA	TRBV20-1
CASSEVGTRAYNSPLHF	TGCGCCAGCAGTGAGGTCGGGACACGCGCCTATAATTCACCCCTCCACTTT	few	TRBJ1-6	NA	TRBV10-2
CASSQVASGGSPLHF	TGCGCCAGCAGCCAAGTTGCCTCAGGGGGTTCACCCCTCCACTTT	NA	TRBJ1-6	TRBD1	TRBV4-3
CASSSFGDTEAFF	TGTGCCAGCAGTTCGTTCGGGGACACTGAAGCTTTCTTT	once	TRBJ1-1	NA	TRBV27
CASSRTTKSDFTYEKLFF	TGTGCCAGCAGTCGCACAACCAAATCAGACTTTACTTATGAAAAACTGTTTTTT	once	TRBJ1-4	NA	TRBV6-6
CASREQGAGELFF	TGTGCCAGCAGAGAACAGGGTGCCGGGGAGCTGTTTTTT	NA	TRBJ2-2	NA	TRBV6-4
CASSLGQTPAFF	TGTGCCAGCAGCCTTGGACAGACCCCGGCTTTCTTT	NA	TRBJ1-1	NA	TRBV6-6
CASDLRGGNQPQHF	TGTGCCAGCGACCTCCGCGGAGGCAATCAGCCCCAGCATTTT	NA	TRBJ1-5	NA	TRBV2
CASSDFTGVDTGELFF	TGCGCCAGCAGTGACTTCACAGGGGTTGACACCGGGGAGCTGTTTTTT	NA	TRBJ2-2	TRBD1	TRBV10-1
CASSFDPDRPNTEAFF	TGTGCCAGCAGCTTCGACCCGGACAGACCGAACACTGAAGCTTTCTTT	NA	TRBJ1-1	NA	TRBV5-5
CASSWGQPEETQYF	TGCGCCAGCAGCTGGGGGCAACCAGAAGAGACCCAGTACTTC	once	TRBJ2-5	NA	TRBV5-1
CATMPGTGANVLTF	TGTGCCACTATGCCAGGAACTGGGGCCAACGTCCTGACTTTC	NA	TRBJ2-6	NA	TRBV10-3
CAISESRDGYTF	TGTGCCATCAGTGAGTCCCGGGATGGCTACACCTTC	NA	TRBJ1-2	NA	TRBV10-3
CASSLRQAIIHEQYF	TGTGCCAGCAGCCTCAGACAGGCGATAATACACGAGCAGTACTTC	NA	TRBJ2-7	NA	TRBV14
CSASRADRGAGNTIYF	TGCAGTGCTAGTCGTGCAGACAGGGGAGCTGGAAACACCATATATTTT	NA	TRBJ1-3	TRBD1	TRBV20-1
CASSDQGYYEQYF	TGTGCCAGCAGCGACCAGGGGTACTACGAGCAGTACTTC	NA	TRBJ2-7	NA	TRBV6-6
CASSFRPAGSSGNTIYF	TGTGCCAGCAGCTTCCGCCCTGCGGGCAGCTCTGGAAACACCATATATTTT	once	TRBJ1-3	NA	TRBV7-3
CASSGDTPTNYGYTF	TGTGCCAGCAGCGGCGATACCCCGACTAACTATGGCTACACCTTC	NA	TRBJ1-2	NA	TRBV9
CASSMRRGVYNEQFF	TGTGCCAGTAGTATGAGGCGGGGGGTTTACAATGAGCAGTTCTTC	NA	TRBJ2-1	TRBD2	TRBV19
CASSWDRDSPLHF	TGTGCCAGTAGTTGGGACAGGGATTCACCCCTCCACTTT	once	TRBJ1-6	TRBD1	TRBV19
CASSNPRGSSYNEQFF	TGCGCCAGCAGCAATCCAAGGGGTAGCTCCTACAATGAGCAGTTCTTC	once	TRBJ2-1	NA	TRBV5-1
CASSSSGGTNTGELFF	TGTGCCAGCAGTTCTAGCGGGGGGACGAACACCGGGGAGCTGTTTTTT	NA	TRBJ2-2	TRBD2	TRBV6-5
CASSVARGGAWDGYTF	TGTGCCAGCAGCGTAGCTAGGGGGGGAGCCTGGGATGGCTACACCTTC	NA	TRBJ1-2	NA	TRBV9
CASSNQMDGYTF	TGTGCCAGCTCAAATCAGATGGATGGCTACACCTTC	NA	TRBJ1-2	NA	TRBV18
CASRSGGWAEAFF	TGTGCCAGCAGATCAGGGGGCTGGGCTGAAGCTTTCTTT	NA	TRBJ1-1	TRBD1	TRBV6-5
CASSKHPNTEAFF	TGTGCCAGTAGTAAACACCCGAACACTGAAGCTTTCTTT	NA	TRBJ1-1	NA	TRBV19
CASRNRGTVNTEAFF	TGTGCCAGCAGGAATAGGGGTACTGTGAACACTGAAGCTTTCTTT	NA	TRBJ1-1	NA	TRBV6-5
CASSVGTVPISGNTIYF	TGTGCCAGCAGCGTAGGGACAGTGCCGATCTCTGGAAACACCATATATTTT	NA	TRBJ1-3	NA	TRBV9
CASSSRDRMSSGNTIYF	TGTGCCAGCAGCTCCCGGGACAGGATGAGCTCTGGAAACACCATATATTTT	NA	TRBJ1-3	TRBD1	TRBV7-8
CASSSWGDQPQHF	TGTGCCAGCAGTAGTTGGGGAGACCAGCCCCAGCATTTT	NA	TRBJ1-5	NA	TRBV6-2/TRBV6-3
CASSWTTYWPQHF	TGTGCCAGCAGCTGGACAACTTACTGGCCCCAGCATTTT	once	TRBJ1-5	NA	TRBV27
CASSLQQGTEAFF	TGTGCCAGCTCACTGCAACAGGGAACTGAAGCTTTCTTT	NA	TRBJ1-1	NA	TRBV18
CASSESRGGVGTDTQYF	TGCGCCAGCAGTGAGTCGAGAGGCGGGGTCGGCACAGATACGCAGTATTTT	NA	TRBJ2-3	NA	TRBV10-1
CASSIGGAGNQPQHF	TGTGCCAGTAGTATCGGGGGGGCCGGCAATCAGCCCCAGCATTTT	NA	TRBJ1-5	NA	TRBV19
CASSLGQGALGQPQHF	TGTGCCAGCAGCTTAGGACAGGGGGCGCTCGGTCAGCCCCAGCATTTT	NA	TRBJ1-5	TRBD1	TRBV7-2
CSVVGQGITEQYF	TGCAGCGTTGTGGGACAGGGTATAACCGAGCAGTACTTC	NA	TRBJ2-7	TRBD1	TRBV29-1
CASSPGQGPYEQYF	TGTGCCAGCAGCCCCGGACAGGGGCCCTACGAGCAGTACTTC	NA	TRBJ2-7	TRBD1	TRBV11-1
CASRPQPPAGSGNTIYF	TGTGCCAGTAGACCACAACCCCCCGCAGGGTCCGGAAACACCATATATTTT	few	TRBJ1-3	NA	TRBV19
CASSTLQGATYNEQFF	TGTGCCAGTAGTACGCTTCAGGGGGCTACCTACAATGAGCAGTTCTTC	once	TRBJ2-1	TRBD1	TRBV19
CASSQGTGGNNSPLHF	TGCGCCAGCAGCCAGGGGACAGGCGGAAATAATTCACCCCTCCACTTT	few	TRBJ1-6	TRBD1	TRBV4-3
CASKTRHSYEQYF	TGTGCCAGCAAGACTAGGCATTCCTACGAGCAGTACTTC	NA	TRBJ2-7	NA	TRBV21-1
CATSDPGTGSDTQYF	TGTGCCACCAGTGATCCCGGGACAGGGTCAGATACGCAGTATTTT	once	TRBJ2-3	TRBD1	TRBV24-1
CASTRGAANSPLHF	TGTGCCAGCACCAGGGGGGCGGCTAATTCACCCCTCCACTTT	NA	TRBJ1-6	TRBD1	TRBV6-5
CASSKLLGAEETQYF	TGTGCCAGCAGCAAACTTCTTGGGGCAGAAGAGACCCAGTACTTC	NA	TRBJ2-5	NA	TRBV21-1
CAQTSRSGQGTGELFF	TGTGCCCAAACGAGTCGGTCAGGGCAGGGCACCGGGGAGCTGTTTTTT	NA	TRBJ2-2	NA	TRBV5-4
CASSYHNEQFF	TGTGCCAGCAGCTATCACAATGAGCAGTTCTTC	NA	TRBJ2-1	NA	TRBV14
CASSSHSYEQYF	TGTGCCAGCAGCTCCCACTCCTACGAGCAGTACTTC	NA	TRBJ2-7	NA	TRBV7-3
CASSLGPGPNYGYTF	TGTGCCAGCAGCTTAGGGCCAGGGCCCAACTATGGCTACACCTTC	NA	TRBJ1-2	NA	TRBV7-9
CASSLVDSSGNTIYF	TGTGCCAGCAGCTTAGTGGACAGCTCTGGAAACACCATATATTTT	NA	TRBJ1-3	NA	TRBV7-2
CAISENSGETQYF	TGTGCCATCAGTGAGAACTCCGGAGAGACCCAGTACTTC	once	TRBJ2-5	NA	TRBV10-3
CASSPRETGANVLTF	TGTGCCAGCTCCCCCAGGGAAACTGGGGCCAACGTCCTGACTTTC	NA	TRBJ2-6	NA	TRBV18
CASSQTGANEKLFF	TGCGCCAGCAGCCAAACAGGAGCTAATGAAAAACTGTTTTTT	NA	TRBJ1-4	NA	TRBV5-1
CASSLYGGQGDGYTF	TGTGCCAGCAGCTTGTATGGGGGACAGGGGGACGGCTACACCTTC	NA	TRBJ1-2	TRBD1	TRBV5-5
CASSYSPGVTDTQYF	TGTGCCAGCAGTTACTCGCCAGGGGTCACAGATACGCAGTATTTT	NA	TRBJ2-3	NA	TRBV6-5
CAISESKTGVPYEQYF	TGTGCCATCAGTGAGTCGAAGACAGGGGTTCCCTACGAGCAGTACTTC	NA	TRBJ2-7	TRBD1	TRBV10-3